This T cell receptor (beta chain) derives from a study of cytomegalovirus exposure and HLA in healthy donors. Across the study: Later analysis reported that the 120 or so validation repertoires shared the platform of the roughly 670 first-cohort repertoires.

The CDR3 runs 13 residues. Germline CDR1 is SQVTM and CDR2 is ANQGSEA. Trimming took off 3 bases at V and 2 bases at J, with 11 bases between the two ends. Study conclusions and caveats: Confirmation in vitro established that a few CMV-associated chains were specific for CMV antigens. Cytomegalovirus-associated TCR beta chains were listed, numbering some 170.

TCRdb keeps only in-frame clones here, not all; method: immunoSEQ multiplex PCR. The sample includes tens of thousands of clones, 93% of them seen just once. This clone occurred once. What it binds is not known. The sequence derives from a woman younger than 45 in good health and CMV-seronegative. Sequences were obtained from PBMCs. V usage is TRBV29-1 and J usage is TRBJ2-7; the D gene is possibly TRBD2 (6 bases). The CDR3 nucleotides are TGCAGCGTTGATGGAGGGACCGCCTACGAGCAGTACTTC. Encoded protein: CSVDGGTAYEQYF.